Following are 4 T cell receptor beta chains from one sample sequenced in a study of cytomegalovirus exposure and HLA in healthy donors. Researchers ran the PCR with 60 Vbeta and 13 Jbeta primers. This table comes from immunoSEQ multiplex PCR, and its TCRdb copy is limited to in-frame clones, with some not included. Of some 98,000 clones detected, roughly 9.4% appear once; the ten largest clones hold 5.1%. Sequencing was done on a sample of PBMCs. These receptor sequences come from a man aged 45-60 years in good health and CMV-seropositive.

This clone was recorded a few times. The V gene is TRBV4-3, the J gene TRBJ2-1; 8 positions agree with TRBD2. V shed 0 bases and J 6 bases; nucleotides not matched to a gene: 4. CDR3 length equals 15 residues. Germline CDR1 is LGHNA and CDR2 is YSLEER. In DNA, the CDR3 is TGCGCCAGCAGCCAAGATCGGGGACTAGTCAATGAGCAGTTCTTC. Encoded protein: CASSQDRGLVNEQFF.

In its sample, this clone was seen a few times. The V and J genes are TRBV19 and TRBJ1-3, with D unclear. Trimming pared 5 bases from V and 0 bases from J, leaving 8 bases between. The germline gives CDR1 LNHDA, CDR2 SQIVND (reference sequence). The CDR3 totals 14 residues. The CDR3 reads CASSVLDSGNTIYF. The CDR3 DNA sequence: TGTGCCAGTAGTGTCCTAGACTCTGGAAACACCATATATTTT. Based on the CDR3 plus reference TRBV19 and TRBJ1-3, the full variable domain is DGGITQSPKYLFRKEGQNVTLSCEQNLNHDAMYWYRQDPGQGLRLIYYSQIVNDFQKGDIAEGYSVSREKKESFPLTVTSAQKNPTAFYLCASSVLDSGNTIYFGEGSWLTVV.

This clone came up a few times. For the CDR3, the DNA is TGTGCCAGCAGCTTAGCTCGGACAGGCTATAATTCACCCCTCCACTTT. Protein sequence: CASSLARTGYNSPLHF. The chain employs TRBV7-2 and TRBJ1-6; 7 bases are shared with TRBD1. Trimming at V came to 0 bases and at J to 3 bases, leaving 2 bases not matched to a gene. Germline CDR1 SGHTA, CDR2 FQGNSA. CDR3 length: 16 amino acids.

This clone has a handful of counts. J is TRBJ2-2 and V is TRBV5-1, with TRBD2 identical over 11 bases. J gave up 6 bases and V 2 bases, and 3 bases lay outside the gene matches. The germline V gene encodes CDR1 SGHRS and CDR2 YFSETQ. The CDR3 loop spans 15 amino acids. This chain's CDR3 is CASSLRLAGSGELFF. CDR3 DNA: TGCGCCAGCAGCTTAAGACTAGCGGGATCCGGGGAGCTGTTTTTT.